This T cell receptor beta chain originates from a study of blood T cell repertoires in COVID-19. Overall study context: In each case, the material was cDNA or gDNA derived from T cells, B-cell-depleted T cells, or PBMCs.

Trimming cost V 7 bases and J 8 bases; bases outside gene matches: 4. The CDR3 is 11 amino acids. The germline V gene has CDR1 SQVTM and CDR2 ANQGSEA. Clones were sequenced by immunoSEQ multiplex PCR, and TCRdb holds only the in-frame ones, with some missing. Of fewer than 700,000 clones in the sample, 85% to 90% were seen once. The chain joins TRBV29-1 to TRBJ1-4; 7 bases fit TRBD1. The sample was peripheral blood. The clonotype comes from a woman aged 50 to 65 with COVID-19, enrolled during active disease. CDR3 in amino acids: CSGSTGEKLFF. Here the CDR3 DNA reads TGCAGCGGATCGACAGGGGAAAAACTGTTTTTT. Full variable domain (remainder filled in from reference TRBV29-1 and TRBJ1-4): SAVISQKPSRDICQRGTSLTIQCQVDSQVTMMFWYRQQPGQSLTLIATANQGSEATYESGFVIDKFPISRPNLTFSTLTVSNMSPEDSSIYLCSGSTGEKLFFGSGTQLSVL.